This record concerns one T cell receptor (beta chain) sequence. The specificity of this receptor is unknown. One base away there is no much larger clone; base qualities are not given. The data were taken from a study of radiotherapy plus CTLA-4 blockade in lung cancer (dated by TCRdb to the late 2010s). With respect to the entire study: Among the enrolled patients, approximately 18% had an objective response, and around 31% reached disease control.

The study evaluated CTLA-4 blockade (ipilimumab) given together with focal radiation therapy in patients who had chemo-refractory metastatic non-small-cell lung cancer. Results and caveats for the whole study, not just this receptor: TCR clones derived from tumors expanded in peripheral blood after treatment with radiotherapy and ipilimumab. The strongest predictors of response, as reported, were early dynamic changes in blood T cell clones along with a rise in serum interferon-beta after radiation.

The library was made by the immunoSEQ multiplex PCR assay. TCRdb limited this immuneACCESS table to in-frame rearrangements with V and J called. A share of clones is missing; checked studies link under half to unresolved V genes, and the rest is unexplained. In all, the sample holds some 78,000 clones, and about 87% of those were seen once. Together, the top ten hold about 1% of the sample. Spanning cysteine to phenylalanine, the CDR3 consists of 14 amino acids. Only CDR3 DNA remains: 42 bases, in frame from the first base. From a lookup of the germline V gene (reference sequence), CDR1 and CDR2 are LNHDA and SQIVND. V and J are truncated by 3 bases and 2 bases respectively, leaving an intervening sequence of 11 bases.

The sequence derives from a human donor with non-small cell lung cancer who had stable disease on radiotherapy plus ipilimumab. The specimen comprised peripheral blood, sampled from a patient treated with radiotherapy plus ipilimumab. The chain is encoded by TRBV19 joined to TRBJ2-7; the D element could tentatively be TRBD1 or TRBD2, as 5 bases agree for each. The nucleotide sequence is given as TGTGCCAGTAGTATCCGGGACGGTCCCTACGAGCAGTACTTC. It codes for CASSIRDGPYEQYF. Supplemented by the reference TRBV19 and TRBJ2-7 proteins around the CDR3, the complete variable domain is DGGITQSPKYLFRKEGQNVTLSCEQNLNHDAMYWYRQDPGQGLRLIYYSQIVNDFQKGDIAEGYSVSREKKESFPLTVTSAQKNPTAFYLCASSIRDGPYEQYFGPGTRLTVT.